The 5 T cell receptor beta chains reported below all come from one sample, sequenced in a study of blood T cell repertoires in COVID-19. Assay: immunoSEQ multiplex PCR; the TCRdb copy retains only in-frame clones and omits some. Of around 220,000 clones listed, about 86% are singletons. Source material: PBMCs or T cells enriched from blood (not recorded which). The receptor set was obtained from a woman aged 50 to 60 with acute COVID-19.

The V call is TRBV5-1, the J call TRBJ2-1; D might be TRBD2 (5 bases). Deletions cut 0 bases from V and 1 base from J, with 8 bases between. This CDR3 is 15 amino acids long. The V gene's germline CDR1 is SGHRS and CDR2 YFSETQ. DNA of the CDR3: TGCGCCAGCAGCTTGGGGGAGATATCCTACAATGAGCAGTTCTTC. The encoded protein is CASSLGEISYNEQFF.

In its sample, this clone was seen a few times. The chain is built from TRBV30 and TRBJ2-7, with 10 bases that match TRBD1. The CDR3 runs 13 residues. Germline loops: CDR1 GTSNPN, CDR2 SVGIG (reference sequence). V shed 5 bases and J 1 base; nucleotides not matched to a gene: 2. In DNA form, the CDR3 reads TGTGCCTGGGGACAGGGGGAATCCTACGAGCAGTACTTC. Translated: CAWGQGESYEQYF. The variable domain in full, completed from reference TRBV30 and TRBJ2-7, reads SQTIHQWPATLVQPVGSPLSLECTVEGTSNPNLYWYRQAAGRGLQLLFYSVGIGQISSEVPQNLSASRPQDRQFILSSKKLLLSDSGFYLCAWGQGESYEQYFGPGTRLTVT.

The chain carries TRBV7-8 and TRBJ2-7; the D gene is possibly TRBD2 (5 bases). The germline V gene encodes CDR1 SGHVS and CDR2 FQNEAQ. V was shortened by 5 bases and J by 4 bases, with 12 bases between the two germline ends. CDR3 length: 13 residues. CDR3 in amino acids: CASSLEERYEQYF. The CDR3 coding sequence is TGTGCCAGCAGCCTAGAGGAGCGGTACGAGCAGTACTTC.

V and J are TRBV2 and TRBJ1-2; D unclear. Trimming shortened V by 9 bases and J by 4 bases, and 12 bases separated the two germline ends. CDR3 length equals 12 residues. Germline CDR1 is SNHLY and CDR2 is FYNNEI. CDR3 DNA sequence: TGTGCCAGTAGCTTAACTCGCTATGGCTACACCTTC. This codes for CASSLTRYGYTF.

The chain uses TRBV24-1 and TRBJ1-1, with TRBD1 matching 7 bases. Unmatched junction bases numbered 5, after V lost 10 bases and J lost 1 base. Germline values: CDR1 KGHDR, CDR2 SFDVKD. The CDR3 extends over 13 amino acids. CDR3 sequence reads: CATRDSRNTEAFF. CDR3 nucleotide sequence: TGTGCCACAAGGGACAGTAGGAACACTGAAGCTTTCTTT.